Listed here are 15 T cell receptor beta chains from one sample, sequenced in a study of cytomegalovirus exposure and HLA in healthy donors. With 60 Vbeta and 13 Jbeta primers, the PCR was carried out. Method: immunoSEQ multiplex PCR; TCRdb's copy keeps in-frame clones and lacks some. The table shows tens of thousands of clones, with roughly 79% occurring only once. Sequencing input: PBMCs. The receptors were sampled from a woman between 25 and 40 years old in good health and CMV-seronegative.

V usage is TRBV10-1 and J usage is TRBJ2-5, with a possible D match to TRBD2 (6 bases). Trimming removed 11 bases at V and 7 bases at J, with 20 bases between. CDR1 and CDR2 (germline): WNHNN, SYGVQD (reference sequence). CDR3 size: 13 residues. CDR3 nucleotides: TGCGCCGGACCCTGCTGGGAGGCTGGGACCCAGTACTTC. This sequence encodes CAGPCWEAGTQYF.

The chain couples TRBV30 to TRBJ2-1; 7 bases fit TRBD2. The CDR3 has 15 residues. V was clipped by 4 bases and J by 5 bases; unmatched bases: 11. Germline V gene lookup returns CDR1 GTSNPN and CDR2 SVGIG (reference sequence). CDR3 in amino acids: CAWKGEGSQNNEQFF. CDR3 nucleotides: TGTGCCTGGAAAGGGGAGGGAAGTCAGAACAATGAGCAGTTCTTC.

This chain joins TRBV5-8 and TRBJ2-3; TRBD1 aligns across 8 bases. Germline V CDR1 and CDR2: SGHTS, YDEGEE. V lost 2 bases and J lost 1; bases outside the gene matches: 3. This CDR3 is 15 amino acids long. CDR3 bases: TGTGCCAGCAGCTTCGGACAGGGCCGCACAGATACGCAGTATTTT. Encoded protein: CASSFGQGRTDTQYF.

To note about this clone: Sequence at one end of the junction differs from germline and may be a read error. The V gene is TRBV9, the J gene TRBJ1-1, with TRBD1 matching over 8 bases. The CDR3 is 15 residues long. The germline CDR1 and CDR2 sequences are SGDLS and YYNGEE. The CDR3 region has the DNA TGTGCCAGCGGCGTAGGCAGGGGGCCGGACACTGAAGCTTTCTTT. This encodes CASGVGRGPDTEAFF.

The chain uses TRBV9 and TRBJ2-7, with a tentative D call TRBD1 (5 bases). The CDR3 has 15 residues. Trimming removed 0 bases at V and 1 base at J, with 11 bases between. Germline V gene lookup returns CDR1 SGDLS and CDR2 YYNGEE. CDR3: CASSVAGHISYEQYF. For the CDR3, the DNA is TGTGCCAGCAGCGTAGCAGGACACATATCCTACGAGCAGTACTTC.

The chain is built from TRBV5-1 and TRBJ2-5, with 7 bases lining up with TRBD1. The CDR3 covers 14 residues. V lost 0 bases to trimming and J lost 4 bases; unmatched junction nucleotides: 3. The V gene's germline CDR1 is SGHRS and CDR2 YFSETQ. In DNA form, the CDR3 reads TGCGCCAGCAGCTTGGATAGGGGGCGAGAGACCCAGTACTTC. Amino acids: CASSLDRGRETQYF.

This clone has more than one count but fewer than ten. This chain connects TRBV4-1 to TRBJ2-5, with a possible D match to TRBD1 (6 bases). TRBJ2-7 explains the end of the DNA better; the J call may be wrong. This CDR3 has 15 amino acids. CDR1 and CDR2 (germline): MGHRA, YSYEKL. This CDR3 is CASSPGDTNPYEQYF. CDR3 nucleotides: TGCGCCAGCAGCCCTGGGGACACCAACCCTTACGAGCAGTACTTC.

This chain joins TRBV5-4 and TRBJ2-2; D gene uncertain. Trimming stripped 7 bases from V and 3 bases from J, with 7 bases between. CDR3 size: 12 residues. CDR1 is SGHNT, CDR2 YYREEE, per germline (reference sequence). The CDR3 spells CASARDTGELFF. CDR3 sequence (DNA): TGTGCCAGCGCAAGAGACACCGGGGAGCTGTTTTTT.

Only one count was recorded for this clone. This sequence joins TRBV5-6 and TRBJ1-2; D gene uncertain. CDR1 is SGHDT, CDR2 YYEEEE, per germline. The CDR3 has 14 amino acids. V was pared by 0 bases and J by 4 bases, with 10 bases between. The CDR3 sequence is CASSLGRESYGYTF. The CDR3 DNA follows: TGTGCCAGCAGCTTGGGCCGGGAGAGCTATGGCTACACCTTC.

The chain couples TRBV4-1 to TRBJ2-3; 7 nucleotides align to TRBD2. Germline V gene data show CDR1 as MGHRA and CDR2 as YSYEKL. V shed 4 bases, J shed 4 bases, and the junction held 14 bases outside the gene matches. CDR3 size: 17 residues. This chain's CDR3 is CASSLRGASGGADTQYF. The CDR3 bases are TGCGCCAGCAGCCTCCGGGGTGCTAGCGGAGGGGCAGATACGCAGTATTTT.

The table lists this clone with a few counts. CDR3 nucleotides: TGTGCCAGCAGCTTGAGGGACAGCTGGCCTAATGAGCAGTTCTTC. Protein product: CASSLRDSWPNEQFF. The V and J genes are TRBV7-9 and TRBJ2-1; TRBD1 agrees at 7 bases. Trimming took 3 bases from V and 7 from J; bases not matched to a gene: 9. Germline loops: CDR1 SEHNR, CDR2 FQNEAQ (reference sequence). The CDR3 length is 15 residues.

CDR3 DNA: TGTGCCAGCAGCCCCGAGTCGGAGGGTAGCTATGGCTACACCTTC. Its translation: CASSPESEGSYGYTF. V is TRBV5-4 and J is TRBJ1-2; D gene unclear. The CDR3 has 15 residues. V lost 4 bases and J 4 bases, leaving 17 bases between the germline ends. The germline V gene encodes CDR1 SGHNT and CDR2 YYREEE (reference sequence).

The chain is built from TRBV27 and TRBJ1-1, with 7 bases fitting TRBD1. Germline lookup yields CDR1 MNHEY and CDR2 SMNVEV (reference sequence). The CDR3 contains 14 residues. With V trimmed by 7 bases and J by 3 bases, 8 bases remained unmatched. CDR3 nucleotides: TGTGCCAGCACCCTCGCAGGGGGACACACTGAAGCTTTCTTT. Translated: CASTLAGGHTEAFF.

This chain uses TRBV15 with TRBJ2-1; 7 bases line up with TRBD2. Germline V gene lookup returns CDR1 LNHNV and CDR2 YYDKDF (reference sequence). Trimming at V came to 1 base and at J to 9 bases, leaving 6 bases not matched to a gene. This CDR3 has 14 residues. CDR3 bases: TGTGCCACCAGCAGAGCGGGGAGGGCTAGTGAGCAGTTCTTC. Its protein product is CATSRAGRASEQFF.

The J gene is TRBJ1-4, the V gene TRBV5-8; 8 bases are shared with TRBD1. V was pared by 4 bases and J by 1 base, with 3 bases of the junction left unmatched. There are 15 residues in the CDR3. Germline V gives CDR1 SGHTS, CDR2 YDEGEE. CDR3 DNA: TGTGCCAGCAGCCCCACAGGGGGAACTAATGAAAAACTGTTTTTT. Amino acid sequence: CASSPTGGTNEKLFF.